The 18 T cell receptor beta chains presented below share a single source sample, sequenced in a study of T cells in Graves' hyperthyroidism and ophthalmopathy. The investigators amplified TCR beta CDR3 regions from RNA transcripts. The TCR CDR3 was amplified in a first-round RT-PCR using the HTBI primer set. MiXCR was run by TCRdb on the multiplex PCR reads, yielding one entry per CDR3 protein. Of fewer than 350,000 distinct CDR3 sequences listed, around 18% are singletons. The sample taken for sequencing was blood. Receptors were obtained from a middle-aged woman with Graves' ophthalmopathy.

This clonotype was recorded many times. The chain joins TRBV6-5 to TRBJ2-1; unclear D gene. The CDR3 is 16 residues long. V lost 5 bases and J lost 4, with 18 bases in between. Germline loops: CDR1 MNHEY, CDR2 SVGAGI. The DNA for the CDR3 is TGTGCCAGCAGTACGACGGACGGAAAAGGTTACAATGAGCAGTTCTTC. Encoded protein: CASSTTDGKGYNEQFF.

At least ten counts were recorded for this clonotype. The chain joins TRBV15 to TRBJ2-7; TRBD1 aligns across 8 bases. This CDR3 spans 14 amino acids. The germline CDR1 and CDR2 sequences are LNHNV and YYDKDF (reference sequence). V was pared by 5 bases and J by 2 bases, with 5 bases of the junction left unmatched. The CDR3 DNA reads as TGTGCCACCAGCCAGGGGGCTATAACCTACGAGCAGTACTTC. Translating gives CATSQGAITYEQYF.

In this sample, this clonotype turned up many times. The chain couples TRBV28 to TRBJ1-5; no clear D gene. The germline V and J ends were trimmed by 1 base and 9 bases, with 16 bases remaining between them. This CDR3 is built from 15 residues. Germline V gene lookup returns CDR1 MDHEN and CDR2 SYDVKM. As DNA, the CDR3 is TGTGCCAGCAGTTTATCCGGGGAGGGAGATCGGCCCCAGCATTTT. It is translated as CASSLSGEGDRPQHF.

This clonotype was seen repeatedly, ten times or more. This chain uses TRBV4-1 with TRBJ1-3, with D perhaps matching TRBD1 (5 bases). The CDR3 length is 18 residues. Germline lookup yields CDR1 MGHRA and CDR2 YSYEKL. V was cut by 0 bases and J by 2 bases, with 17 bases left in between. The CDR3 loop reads CASSQDLWGGKAGNTIYF. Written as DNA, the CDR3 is TGCGCCAGCAGCCAAGATCTCTGGGGGGGAAAGGCTGGAAACACCATATATTTT.

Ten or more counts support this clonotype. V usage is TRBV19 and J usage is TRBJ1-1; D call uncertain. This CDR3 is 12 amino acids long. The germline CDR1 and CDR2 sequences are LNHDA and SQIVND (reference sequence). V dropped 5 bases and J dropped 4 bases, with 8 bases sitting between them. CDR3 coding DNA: TGTGCCAGTAGTCGGGCACTCACTGAAGCTTTCTTT. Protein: CASSRALTEAFF.

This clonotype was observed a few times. CDR3: CASSLVSVLYTGELFF. CDR3 DNA sequence: TGTGCCAGCAGCTTAGTGTCTGTACTGTATACCGGGGAGCTGTTTTTT. The genes are TRBV11-1 and TRBJ2-2; D call uncertain. Germline CDR1 SGHAT, CDR2 FQDESV (reference sequence). The CDR3 covers 16 residues. The V and J ends lost 1 base and 5 bases respectively, with 14 bases between them. Variable domain in full (rest from reference TRBV11-1 and TRBJ2-2): EAEVAQSPRYKITEKSQAVAFWCDPISGHATLYWYRQILGQGPELLVQFQDESVVDDSQLPKDRFSAERLKGVDSTLKIQPAELGDSAMYLCASSLVSVLYTGELFFGEGSRLTVL.

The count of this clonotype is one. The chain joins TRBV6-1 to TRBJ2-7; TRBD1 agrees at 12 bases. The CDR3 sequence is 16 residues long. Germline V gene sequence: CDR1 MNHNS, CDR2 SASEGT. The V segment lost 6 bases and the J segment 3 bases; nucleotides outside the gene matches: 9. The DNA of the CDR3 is TGTGCCAGCAGAACAACCGGGACAGGGGGCATCTACGAGCAGTACTTC. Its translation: CASRTTGTGGIYEQYF.

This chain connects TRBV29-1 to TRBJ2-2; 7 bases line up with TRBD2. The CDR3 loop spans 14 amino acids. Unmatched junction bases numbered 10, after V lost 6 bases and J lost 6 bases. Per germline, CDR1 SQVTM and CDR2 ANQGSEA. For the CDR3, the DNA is TGCAGCGTCGGGGGGTTCAGGGCCTCCGGGGAGCTGTTTTTT. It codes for CSVGGFRASGELFF.

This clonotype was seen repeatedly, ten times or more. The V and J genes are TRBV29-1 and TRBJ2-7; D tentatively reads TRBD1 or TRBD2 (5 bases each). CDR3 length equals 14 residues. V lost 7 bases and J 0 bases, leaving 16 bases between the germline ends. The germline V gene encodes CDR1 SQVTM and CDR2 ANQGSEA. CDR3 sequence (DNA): TGCAGCGCATCTACCGGGACGAGCTCCTACGAGCAGTACTTC. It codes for CSASTGTSSYEQYF.

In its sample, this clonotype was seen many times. CDR3 region: CATSRDLQDRNYGYTF. The CDR3 DNA follows: TGTGCCACCAGCAGAGATCTGCAGGACAGGAACTATGGCTACACCTTC. The V and J genes are TRBV15 and TRBJ1-2; 7 bases map to TRBD1. The V gene end was trimmed by 0 bases and the J gene end by 2 bases; junction bases not matched to a gene: 6. Germline lookup yields CDR1 LNHNV and CDR2 YYDKDF (reference sequence). CDR3 length equals 16 residues. Supplemented by reference TRBV15 and TRBJ1-2, the full variable domain reads DAMVIQNPRYQVTQFGKPVTLSCSQTLNHNVMYWYQQKSSQAPKLLFHYYDKDFNNEADTPDNFQSRRPNTSFCFLDIRSPGLGDTAMYLCATSRDLQDRNYGYTFGSGTRLTVV.

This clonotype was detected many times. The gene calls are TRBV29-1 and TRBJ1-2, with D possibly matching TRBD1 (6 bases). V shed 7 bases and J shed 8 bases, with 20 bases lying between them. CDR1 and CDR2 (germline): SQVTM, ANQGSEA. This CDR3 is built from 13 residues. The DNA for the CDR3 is TGCAGCGCCCTTACAGGGAGCGTTAGCGGCTACACCTTC. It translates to CSALTGSVSGYTF.

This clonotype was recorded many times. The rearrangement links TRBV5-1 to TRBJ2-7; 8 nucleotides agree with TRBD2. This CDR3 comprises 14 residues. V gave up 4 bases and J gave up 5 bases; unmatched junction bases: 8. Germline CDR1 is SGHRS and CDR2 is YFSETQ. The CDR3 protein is CASSPLAGGHEQYF. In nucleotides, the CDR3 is TGCGCCAGCAGCCCACTCGCGGGAGGACACGAGCAGTACTTC.

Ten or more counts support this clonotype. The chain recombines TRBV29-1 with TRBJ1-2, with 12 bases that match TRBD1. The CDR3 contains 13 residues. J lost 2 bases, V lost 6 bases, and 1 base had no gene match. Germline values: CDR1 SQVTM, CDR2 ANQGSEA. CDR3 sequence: CSVGQGANYGYTF. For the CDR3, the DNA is TGCAGCGTGGGACAGGGGGCGAACTATGGCTACACCTTC.

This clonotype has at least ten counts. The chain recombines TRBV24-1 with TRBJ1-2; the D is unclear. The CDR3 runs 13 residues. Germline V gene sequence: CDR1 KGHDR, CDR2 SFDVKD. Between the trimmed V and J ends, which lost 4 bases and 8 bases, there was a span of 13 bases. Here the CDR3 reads CATSEGAPGGYTF. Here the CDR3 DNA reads TGTGCCACCAGTGAGGGCGCCCCGGGAGGCTACACCTTC.

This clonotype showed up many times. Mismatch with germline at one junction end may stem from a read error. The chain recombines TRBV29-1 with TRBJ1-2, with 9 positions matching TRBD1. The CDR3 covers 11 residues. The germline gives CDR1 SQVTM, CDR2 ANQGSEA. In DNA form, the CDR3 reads TGCAGCGCCCAGACAGGGGGTAACGCGTCCTTC. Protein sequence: CSAQTGGNASF.

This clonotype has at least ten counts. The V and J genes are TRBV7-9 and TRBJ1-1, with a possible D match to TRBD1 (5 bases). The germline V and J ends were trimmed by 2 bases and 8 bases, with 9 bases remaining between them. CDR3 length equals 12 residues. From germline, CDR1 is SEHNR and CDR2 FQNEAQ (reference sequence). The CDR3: CASSLLRDEAFF. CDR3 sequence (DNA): TGTGCCAGCAGCTTACTTCGGGACGAAGCTTTCTTT.

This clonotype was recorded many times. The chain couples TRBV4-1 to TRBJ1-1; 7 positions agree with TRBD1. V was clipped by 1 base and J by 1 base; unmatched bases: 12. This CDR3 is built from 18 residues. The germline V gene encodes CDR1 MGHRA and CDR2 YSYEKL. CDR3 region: CASSQGRTWTGPNTEAFF. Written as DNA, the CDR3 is TGCGCCAGCAGCCAAGGAAGGACGTGGACAGGACCGAACACTGAAGCTTTCTTT.

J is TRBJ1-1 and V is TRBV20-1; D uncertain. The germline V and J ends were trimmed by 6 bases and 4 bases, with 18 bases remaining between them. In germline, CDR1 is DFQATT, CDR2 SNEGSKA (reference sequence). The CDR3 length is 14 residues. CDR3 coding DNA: TGCAGTGCCGCACGGGCAGACATAATCACTGAAGCTTTCTTT. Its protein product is CSAARADIITEAFF.